This record looks at one T cell receptor beta chain sequence and its context. CDR1 and CDR2 from the germline V gene are SEHNR and FQNEAQ (reference sequence). V was pared by 7 bases and J by 2 bases, with 17 bases between. CDR3 length: 15 amino acids. This entry is derived from a study of technical replicates of blood from four donors. Assay used: immunoSEQ multiplex PCR; TCRdb lists only in-frame clones, some missing. The repertoire has tens of thousands of clones, 94% of them found once; the top ten carry 0.2% to 0.3%. V gene TRBV7-9 combines with J gene TRBJ2-5, with D possibly being TRBD2 (7 bases). Material: T cells isolated from PBMCs. The TCR comes from a human donor in good health. The DNA of the CDR3 is TGTGCCAGCATGGCCTGGGGGGGGGCTCAAGAGACCCAGTACTTC. Protein product: CASMAWGGAQETQYF.